These 25 T cell receptor beta chains were all obtained from the same sample, sequenced in a study of T cells in Graves' hyperthyroidism and ophthalmopathy. Amplification of TCR beta CDR3 regions used RNA as the template. Primed by the HTBI set, a first-round RT-PCR was run on the TCR CDR3. TCRdb ran MiXCR on the multiplex PCR reads and lists one entry per CDR3 protein. The table includes about 640,000 distinct CDR3 sequences, under 25% detected once. The sequenced sample was blood. The receptors stem from a young man with Graves' ophthalmopathy.

Ten or more counts support this clonotype. This chain connects TRBV6-1 to TRBJ2-3, with D tentatively TRBD2 (5 bases). V lost 0 bases and J lost 8, with 9 bases in between. The CDR3 sequence is 13 residues long. Per the germline V gene, CDR1 is MNHNS and CDR2 is SASEGT. This chain's CDR3 is CASSEARSGTQYF. DNA for the CDR3: TGTGCCAGCAGTGAAGCGCGGAGCGGTACGCAGTATTTT.

This clonotype was picked up a small number of times. The chain links TRBV5-1 to TRBJ2-1, with a possible D match to TRBD2 (5 bases). Germline V CDR1 and CDR2: SGHRS, YFSETQ. The germline V and J ends were trimmed by 0 bases and 2 bases, with 12 bases remaining between them. The CDR3 extends over 16 amino acids. The CDR3 is CASSLAVAIAYNEQFF. The CDR3 nucleotides read TGCGCCAGCAGCTTGGCGGTAGCGATAGCCTACAATGAGCAGTTCTTC.

On this clonotype itself: Without the conserved terminal phenylalanine or tryptophan, this CDR3 likely stems from a read error. This rearrangement joins TRBV11-2 to TRBJ2-2; 11 bases are shared with TRBD2. Germline-derived CDR1 and CDR2 are SGHAT and FQNNGV. CDR3 length equals 17 residues. Losses at the gene ends were 5 bases for V and 5 bases for J; bases not matched to a gene: 10. The CDR3 DNA sequence: TGTGCCAGCAGCCAAGATAGCGGGAGGGGAGATACCGGGGAGCTGTTTTTA. Its protein is CASSQDSGRGDTGELFL.

This clonotype was observed at least ten times. The V call is TRBV7-2, the J call TRBJ2-7; perhaps TRBD2 as D (5 bases). The CDR3 is 15 amino acids. Germline V gives CDR1 SGHTA, CDR2 FQGNSA. Trimming stripped 5 bases from V and 5 bases from J, with 19 bases between. The CDR3 coding sequence is TGTGCCAGCAGCCCCCCGGGGATCCCCCATAACGAGCAGTACTTC. It encodes CASSPPGIPHNEQYF.

This clonotype was detected ten times or more. J is TRBJ2-7 and V is TRBV5-1; D uncertain. Germline lookup yields CDR1 SGHRS and CDR2 YFSETQ. This CDR3 has 14 residues. V dropped 7 bases and J dropped 2 bases, with 16 bases sitting between them. CDR3 protein: CASSDSRAPYEQYF. The DNA for the CDR3 is TGCGCCAGCTCCGACTCCCGGGCCCCCTACGAGCAGTACTTC.

The gene calls are TRBV20-1 and TRBJ1-5, with no clear D. This CDR3 region has 15 residues. Between the trimmed V and J ends, which lost 3 bases and 2 bases, there was a span of 14 bases. CDR1 and CDR2 from the germline V gene are DFQATT and SNEGSKA (reference sequence). The CDR3 nucleotides are TGCAGTGCTAGCGAAGGGATCGGTGGCAATCAGCCCCAGCATTTT. It yields the protein CSASEGIGGNQPQHF.

This clonotype was detected many times. V and J are TRBV5-1 and TRBJ2-3; D is possibly TRBD2 (6 bases). The V and J ends lost 0 bases and 0 bases respectively, with 11 bases between them. This CDR3 comprises 16 residues. Germline CDR1 and CDR2: SGHRS and YFSETQ. In DNA, the CDR3 is TGCGCCAGCAGCTTGGTGGCGGGATCTAGCACAGATACGCAGTATTTT. Encoded protein: CASSLVAGSSTDTQYF.

This clonotype has a handful of counts. The rearrangement uses TRBV27 and TRBJ2-4; D might be TRBD1 or TRBD2, each matching 5 bases. Trimming took 4 bases from V and 0 from J, leaving 13 bases between them. Germline V gene data show CDR1 as MNHEY and CDR2 as SMNVEV (reference sequence). The CDR3 has 16 amino acids. The CDR3 coding sequence is TGTGCCAGCAGTTCGAGGGGCGGTCTAGCCAAAAACATTCAGTACTTC. Its translation is CASSSRGGLAKNIQYF.

The chain links TRBV20-1 to TRBJ1-2; D gene uncertain. There are 13 residues in the CDR3. V dropped 0 bases and J dropped 4 bases, with 9 bases sitting between them. CDR1 is DFQATT and CDR2 is SNEGSKA in the germline V gene (reference sequence). The CDR3 DNA sequence: TGCAGTGCTAGAGATCAATCGTTCTATGGCTACACCTTC. This encodes CSARDQSFYGYTF.

Of note for this clonotype: A read error is possible here, since a much larger clone lies one base away. The chain has TRBV3-1 and TRBJ2-7; D gene ambiguous. Germline lookup yields CDR1 LGHDT and CDR2 YNNKEL (reference sequence). The CDR3 has 14 amino acids. Here the CDR3 DNA reads TGTGACAGCAGCCAAGAACCCAGTGGGAAGGCGCAGTACTTC. As protein: CDSSQEPSGKAQYF.

The V and J genes are TRBV10-3 and TRBJ1-6; TRBD1 agrees at 8 bases. V shed 0 bases and J 0 bases; nucleotides not matched to a gene: 7. Germline V gives CDR1 ENHRY, CDR2 SYGVKD. The CDR3 totals 19 residues. CDR3 in amino acids: CAISESGQARSSYNSPLHF. The CDR3 region has the DNA TGTGCCATCAGTGAGTCGGGACAGGCCCGGAGCTCCTATAATTCACCCCTCCACTTT.

The chain recombines TRBV6-1 with TRBJ1-5; D is undetermined. V was clipped by 6 bases and J by 2 bases, with 11 bases between them. CDR1 and CDR2 from the germline V gene are MNHNS and SASEGT. This CDR3 comprises 14 residues. The CDR3 region is CASRPYHGNQPQHF. DNA for the CDR3: TGTGCCAGCAGGCCCTATCATGGCAATCAGCCCCAGCATTTT.

The sample holds a few counts of this clonotype. The genes are TRBV7-9 and TRBJ2-1; 9 nucleotides line up with TRBD2. CDR1 and CDR2 from the germline V gene are SEHNR and FQNEAQ (reference sequence). The CDR3 totals 17 residues. The V and J ends lost 1 base and 4 bases, in that order; junction bases with no gene match: 8. The CDR3 region has the DNA TGTGCCAGCAGCTTAGGGCGGTCTAGCGGGATTTACAATGAGCAGTTCTTC. Residues: CASSLGRSSGIYNEQFF.

The sample holds a few counts of this clonotype. DNA of the CDR3: TGTGCCAGCGGACTAGCGGACAACAATGAGCAGTTCTTC. It encodes CASGLADNNEQFF. This chain links TRBV27 with TRBJ2-1, with 10 bases matching TRBD2. Per the germline V gene, CDR1 is MNHEY and CDR2 is SMNVEV (reference sequence). Trimming at V came to 8 bases and at J to 5 bases, leaving 3 bases not matched to a gene. The CDR3 is 13 amino acids.

This chain links TRBV29-1 with TRBJ2-1; 7 bases align to TRBD2. The length of the CDR3 is 13 residues. Germline lookup yields CDR1 SQVTM and CDR2 ANQGSEA. V shed 6 bases, J shed 8 bases, and the junction held 10 bases outside the gene matches. The CDR3 DNA reads as TGCAGCGTAGATCTAGCGGCCGGGGATGAGCAGTTCTTC. Translating gives CSVDLAAGDEQFF.

This chain connects TRBV20-1 to TRBJ2-7; TRBD1 aligns across 7 bases. This CDR3 is built from 12 residues. Germline-derived CDR1 and CDR2 are DFQATT and SNEGSKA (reference sequence). V lost 6 bases and J lost 3; bases outside the gene matches: 5. CDR3 residues: CSAPRQGYEQYF. CDR3 in DNA: TGCAGTGCCCCACGACAGGGCTACGAGCAGTACTTC.

The table lists this clonotype with many counts. CDR3 nucleotides: TGTGCCAGCAGCTTAGGGGGGATTGCAGAGACCCAGTACTTC. Encoded protein: CASSLGGIAETQYF. The rearrangement uses TRBV7-2 and TRBJ2-5; tentatively, D is TRBD1 or TRBD2 (5 bases each). The germline V gene has CDR1 SGHTA and CDR2 FQGNSA. Trimming shortened V by 1 base and J by 4 bases, and 10 bases separated the two germline ends. The CDR3 runs 14 residues.

The gene calls are TRBV19 and TRBJ2-3; 11 nucleotides align to TRBD2. The CDR3 loop spans 17 amino acids. V gave up 3 bases and J gave up 1 base; unmatched junction bases: 6. CDR1 LNHDA and CDR2 SQIVND come from the germline V gene (reference sequence). CDR3 sequence reads: CASSIPGLADGTDTQYF. As DNA, the CDR3 is TGTGCCAGTAGTATTCCGGGACTAGCGGATGGCACAGATACGCAGTATTTT. The whole variable domain, filled in from reference TRBV19 and TRBJ2-3, reads DGGITQSPKYLFRKEGQNVTLSCEQNLNHDAMYWYRQDPGQGLRLIYYSQIVNDFQKGDIAEGYSVSREKKESFPLTVTSAQKNPTAFYLCASSIPGLADGTDTQYFGPGTRLTVL.

This clonotype was found many times. The chain combines TRBV11-2 with TRBJ2-7; D not certain. The CDR3 covers 16 residues. V lost 0 bases, J lost 4 bases, and 16 bases lay in between. CDR1 SGHAT and CDR2 FQNNGV come from the germline V gene. CDR3: CASSLDLSRVGYEQYF. The CDR3 DNA reads TGTGCCAGCAGCTTAGATCTCTCCCGGGTTGGGTACGAGCAGTACTTC.

This rearrangement joins TRBV29-1 to TRBJ2-3; no firm D call. The V gene's germline CDR1 is SQVTM and CDR2 ANQGSEA. The V end was cut by 5 bases, the J end by 2 bases, with 5 bases between. This CDR3 comprises 11 residues. CDR3: CSVRDTDTQYF. The DNA for the CDR3 is TGCAGCGTTAGGGACACAGATACGCAGTATTTT.

This clonotype was recorded a few times. The V gene is TRBV19, the J gene TRBJ2-7, with TRBD1 matching 7 bases. CDR1 is LNHDA, CDR2 SQIVND, per germline (reference sequence). V gave up 7 bases and J gave up 3 bases; unmatched junction bases: 6. The CDR3 is 13 residues long. The CDR3, as DNA: TGTGCCAGTAAAGACAGGGCGGACTACGAGCAGTACTTC. Its translation: CASKDRADYEQYF.

This clonotype was seen at least ten times. The chain employs TRBV20-1 and TRBJ1-5; possible D gene TRBD1, 5 bases. Germline V CDR1 and CDR2: DFQATT, SNEGSKA (reference sequence). Trimming cost V 3 bases and J 0 bases, with 18 bases left between them. The CDR3 is 17 residues long. The DNA of the CDR3 is TGCAGTGCTAGTTTAAGGGGACTCCTCCATAGCAATCAGCCCCAGCATTTT. Residues: CSASLRGLLHSNQPQHF.

This clonotype has a handful of counts. The chain carries TRBV29-1 and TRBJ2-7; 13 bases map to TRBD2. CDR3 length: 14 residues. Trimming at V came to 7 bases and at J to 5 bases, leaving 8 bases not matched to a gene. CDR1 and CDR2 from the germline V gene are SQVTM and ANQGSEA. The CDR3 bases are TGCAGCGCTTCGACTAGCGGGAGGTTCGACGAGCAGTACTTC. This codes for CSASTSGRFDEQYF.

This clonotype was picked up many times. V gene TRBV7-9 combines with J gene TRBJ2-1, with a tentative D call TRBD2 (7 bases). The germline V gene has CDR1 SEHNR and CDR2 FQNEAQ (reference sequence). This CDR3 is built from 15 residues. The V end was cut by 3 bases, the J end by 2 bases, with 11 bases between. CDR3 sequence reads: CASSFRGAAYNEQFF. Written as DNA, the CDR3 is TGTGCCAGCAGCTTCCGGGGGGCAGCCTACAATGAGCAGTTCTTC.

The rearrangement joins TRBV12-3 or TRBV12-4 to TRBJ2-7; 9 bases match TRBD1. This CDR3 comprises 14 residues. V was clipped by 4 bases and J by 2 bases; unmatched bases: 3. CDR3 region: CASSWGTGTYEQYF. The CDR3 bases are TGTGCCAGCAGTTGGGGGACAGGGACCTACGAGCAGTACTTC.